Below, 27 T cell receptor beta chains from the same sample are listed, as sequenced in a study of T cell responses to AZD1222 COVID-19 vaccine. Using immunoSEQ multiplex PCR, the repertoire was profiled, and TCRdb retains in-frame clones only, with some absent. The table shows 90,000 to 150,000 clones, with just over 85% occurring only once. Here the sequenced sample was peripheral blood, taken 28 days after the second AZD1222 dose. The receptors come from an adult who received the AZD1222 COVID-19 vaccine.

The chain uses TRBV28 and TRBJ1-2, with 7 bases lining up with TRBD1. With V trimmed by 10 bases and J by 4 bases, 9 bases remained unmatched. Germline V gene sequence: CDR1 MDHEN, CDR2 SYDVKM. The CDR3 length is 13 residues. The CDR3 here is CATRADRAYGYTF. CDR3 sequence (DNA): TGTGCCACCCGGGCTGACAGGGCCTATGGCTACACCTTC.

The J gene is TRBJ1-1, the V gene TRBV5-1; D is perhaps TRBD1 (5 bases). Germline V lookup: CDR1 SGHRS, CDR2 YFSETQ. This CDR3 is built from 15 residues. V dropped 3 bases and J dropped 3 bases, with 15 bases sitting between them. This CDR3 reads CASSSGGLSDTEAFF. CDR3 coding DNA: TGCGCCAGCAGCTCGGGGGGACTTTCCGACACTGAAGCTTTCTTT.

This rearrangement joins TRBV27 to TRBJ1-6, with D uncertain. CDR3 size: 12 residues. Looked up from germline, CDR1 is MNHEY and CDR2 is SMNVEV (reference sequence). With 11 bases removed from V and 8 bases from J, the gap between germline ends came to 13 bases. The CDR3 here is CAGGVIHSPLHF. The CDR3, as DNA: TGTGCCGGCGGGGTTATCCATTCACCCCTCCACTTT.

V is TRBV7-9 and J is TRBJ2-7; D unclear. From germline, CDR1 is SEHNR and CDR2 FQNEAQ (reference sequence). The V gene lost 1 base and the J gene lost 1 base, with 8 bases spanning the gap. The CDR3 length is 14 residues. CDR3 coding DNA: TGTGCCAGCAGCTTAGGGTCAAATTCCTACGAGCAGTACTTC. Protein sequence: CASSLGSNSYEQYF.

The chain recombines TRBV5-6 with TRBJ2-7, with 7 positions matching TRBD2. CDR1 SGHDT and CDR2 YYEEEE come from the germline V gene. V lost 0 bases and J lost 3; bases outside the gene matches: 3. The CDR3 covers 14 residues. DNA for the CDR3: TGTGCCAGCAGCTTGGCCGGGGGGTTCTACGAGCAGTACTTC. This encodes CASSLAGGFYEQYF. The variable domain in full, completed from reference TRBV5-6 and TRBJ2-7, reads DAGVTQSPTHLIKTRGQQVTLRCSPKSGHDTVSWYQQALGQGPQFIFQYYEEEERQRGNFPDRFSGHQFPNYSSELNVNALLLGDSALYLCASSLAGGFYEQYFGPGTRLTVT.

The rearrangement joins TRBV7-6 to TRBJ1-2; 7 bases fit TRBD1. Germline trimming cut 5 bases from V and 6 bases from J; bases unmatched to any gene: 6. From germline, CDR1 is SGHVS and CDR2 FNYEAQ. The CDR3 sequence is 13 residues long. The CDR3 spells CASSLGGSDGYTF. CDR3 sequence (DNA): TGTGCCAGCAGCCTAGGGGGCTCGGATGGCTACACCTTC.

The V call is TRBV11-2, the J call TRBJ2-4, with 11 nucleotides matching TRBD1. Germline CDR1 and CDR2: SGHAT and FQNNGV. Trimming removed 0 bases from V and 0 bases from J; junction bases left unmatched: 10. CDR3 size: 20 residues. The CDR3 protein is CASSLDYGTGGILAKNIQYF. The CDR3 DNA is TGTGCCAGCAGCTTAGACTACGGGACAGGGGGGATATTAGCCAAAAACATTCAGTACTTC. Drawing the rest from reference TRBV11-2 and TRBJ2-4, the complete variable domain is EAGVAQSPRYKIIEKRQSVAFWCNPISGHATLYWYQQILGQGPKLLIQFQNNGVVDDSQLPKDRFSAERLKGVDSTLKIQPAKLEDSAVYLCASSLDYGTGGILAKNIQYFGAGTRLSVL.

The rearrangement joins TRBV18 to TRBJ2-2; TRBD2 agrees at 10 bases. Germline V lookup: CDR1 KGHSH, CDR2 LQKENI. V lost 3 bases, J lost 0 bases, and 1 base stayed unmatched. The CDR3 runs 16 residues. CDR3 region: CASSPGLATNTGELFF. CDR3 in DNA: TGTGCCAGCTCACCGGGACTAGCGACGAACACCGGGGAGCTGTTTTTT.

In its sample, this clone is medium-sized. J is TRBJ1-6 and V is TRBV4-1; D is perhaps TRBD1 (5 bases). Germline V lookup: CDR1 MGHRA, CDR2 YSYEKL. The V gene lost 3 bases and the J gene lost 8 bases, with 20 bases spanning the gap. This CDR3 has 17 amino acids. As DNA, the CDR3 is TGCGCCAGCAGCCAGGAACAGGTTGTTTCCAGGCATTCACCCCTCCACTTT. Its protein product is CASSQEQVVSRHSPLHF.

This chain joins TRBV7-3 and TRBJ1-1; 7 bases line up with TRBD1. The CDR3 consists of 15 residues. Germline assignment: CDR1 SGHTA and CDR2 FQGTGA. Trimming cost V 0 bases and J 2 bases; bases outside gene matches: 3. The CDR3 loop reads CASSLTTGKNTEAFF. The CDR3 DNA sequence: TGTGCCAGCAGCTTAACGACAGGGAAAAACACTGAAGCTTTCTTT.

The chain uses TRBV2 and TRBJ1-5, with a possible D match to TRBD1 (6 bases). CDR3 length equals 15 residues. The V and J ends lost 7 bases and 0 bases respectively, with 13 bases between them. In germline, CDR1 is SNHLY, CDR2 FYNNEI. In DNA form, the CDR3 reads TGTGCCAGCAAACGGACAGTAAATAGCAATCAGCCCCAGCATTTT. Its translation is CASKRTVNSNQPQHF.

The DNA of the CDR3 is TGTGCCAGCAGCTCCCCTAGCGGGAGTGCCTACGAGCAGTACTTC. Its translation: CASSSPSGSAYEQYF. V and J are TRBV6-5 and TRBJ2-7; 10 positions agree with TRBD2. Germline CDR1 MNHEY, CDR2 SVGAGI. CDR3 length: 15 residues. V dropped 6 bases and J dropped 2; count of bases not matched to a gene: 7.

The V call is TRBV20-1, the J call TRBJ1-1; no reliable D call. The CDR3 is 12 amino acids. Looked up from germline, CDR1 is DFQATT and CDR2 is SNEGSKA (reference sequence). V was clipped by 3 bases and J by 7 bases, with 12 bases between them. The DNA of the CDR3 is TGCAGTGCTAGTGGGATAGGCGGTGAAGCTTTCTTT. It encodes CSASGIGGEAFF.

Here the CDR3 reads CASSPDRDYGYTF. In DNA form, the CDR3 reads TGTGCCAGCAGCCCCGACAGGGACTATGGCTACACCTTC. The genes are TRBV7-3 and TRBJ1-2; TRBD1 agrees at 7 bases. Germline-derived CDR1 and CDR2 are SGHTA and FQGTGA. The CDR3 consists of 13 residues. The junction had 3 bases not matched to a gene; V was cut back by 5 bases and J by 3 bases.

Here the CDR3 DNA reads TGTGCCACCAGCAGGACCCCCGACTCAGCTCAAGAGCAGTACTTC. The encoded protein is CATSRTPDSAQEQYF. The chain carries TRBV15 and TRBJ2-7; D is ambiguous. Trimming shortened V by 3 bases and J by 7 bases, and 19 bases separated the two germline ends. CDR3 length: 15 amino acids. Germline V lookup: CDR1 LNHNV, CDR2 YYDKDF (reference sequence).

This clone has just a few counts. This chain joins TRBV6-5 and TRBJ1-4; TRBD1 is a possible D gene (6 bases). This CDR3 spans 15 amino acids. The germline V and J ends were trimmed by 2 bases and 7 bases, with 14 bases remaining between them. Germline V gives CDR1 MNHEY, CDR2 SVGAGI. Here the CDR3 reads CASSYRAGVREKLFF. CDR3 sequence (DNA): TGTGCCAGCAGTTACCGGGCAGGGGTTCGTGAAAAACTGTTTTTT.

The rearrangement links TRBV27 to TRBJ1-5, with D perhaps TRBD1 (6 bases). Trimming pared 10 bases from V and 1 base from J, leaving 17 bases between. This CDR3 region has 15 residues. Per the germline V gene, CDR1 is MNHEY and CDR2 is SMNVEV (reference sequence). CDR3 sequence: CAIGLGGQSNQPQHF. DNA of the CDR3: TGTGCCATCGGTTTGGGGGGGCAAAGCAATCAGCCCCAGCATTTT.

This clone was observed a single time. The V and J genes are TRBV7-9 and TRBJ1-2; D gene ambiguous. CDR3 length equals 14 residues. Germline V gene data show CDR1 as SEHNR and CDR2 as FQNEAQ (reference sequence). V gave up 1 base and J gave up 7 bases, with 13 bases separating them. The CDR3 DNA sequence: TGTGCCAGCAGCTTAGTGGGCATCGGTCGTGGCTACACCTTC. Residues: CASSLVGIGRGYTF.

This sequence joins TRBV4-1 and TRBJ1-5; D perhaps matches TRBD1 (6 bases). The CDR3 is 16 amino acids. Per the germline V gene, CDR1 is MGHRA and CDR2 is YSYEKL. V dropped 0 bases and J dropped 6 bases, with 15 bases sitting between them. The CDR3 loop reads CASSQDGPGDPQPQHF. Here the CDR3 DNA reads TGCGCCAGCAGCCAAGATGGACCAGGGGATCCTCAGCCCCAGCATTTT.

V gene TRBV2 combines with J gene TRBJ2-2; D perhaps matches TRBD1 (5 bases). This CDR3 has 14 residues. V was cut by 6 bases and J by 5 bases, with 13 bases left in between. Germline CDR1 is SNHLY and CDR2 is FYNNEI. DNA for the CDR3: TGTGCCAGCAGGGAAAACAGGAGAACCGGGGAGCTGTTTTTT. Its protein product is CASRENRRTGELFF.

This chain links TRBV19 with TRBJ1-5; D is perhaps TRBD1 (6 bases). This CDR3 comprises 18 residues. Germline assignment: CDR1 LNHDA and CDR2 SQIVND (reference sequence). With 3 bases removed from V and 5 bases from J, the gap between germline ends came to 23 bases. For the CDR3, the DNA is TGTGCCAGTAGTATGAGTTACCGTGGCAGGGGATTATATCAGCCCCAGCATTTT. Protein sequence: CASSMSYRGRGLYQPQHF.

V is TRBV19 and J is TRBJ1-1; tentative D call: TRBD1 (6 bases). Germline V gives CDR1 LNHDA, CDR2 SQIVND (reference sequence). The CDR3 length is 16 residues. The V end was cut by 5 bases, the J end by 1 base, with 17 bases between. CDR3 nucleotide sequence: TGTGCCAGTAGTGGGAAGATTGGACAGCGGAACACTGAAGCTTTCTTT. Encoded protein: CASSGKIGQRNTEAFF.

The chain is built from TRBV18 and TRBJ2-6; 7 bases are a match to TRBD2. This CDR3 spans 18 amino acids. J lost 2 bases, V lost 1 base, and 8 bases had no gene match. Germline V gene lookup returns CDR1 KGHSH and CDR2 LQKENI. Here the CDR3 DNA reads TGTGCCAGCTCACCACTGGACCTGGGAGGGGCTGGGGCCAACGTCCTGACTTTC. It specifies CASSPLDLGGAGANVLTF.

The chain carries TRBV30 and TRBJ2-4; 7 positions match TRBD1. Trimming took 3 bases from V and 0 from J; bases not matched to a gene: 8. CDR3 length equals 16 residues. Germline V gene data show CDR1 as GTSNPN and CDR2 as SVGIG (reference sequence). The CDR3 nucleotides are TGTGCCTGGAGAGCTATGACAGGGCTAGCCAAAAACATTCAGTACTTC. It codes for CAWRAMTGLAKNIQYF.

The chain uses TRBV5-1 and TRBJ2-7, with D possibly TRBD1 on 5 matching bases. From germline, CDR1 is SGHRS and CDR2 YFSETQ. This CDR3 is 16 amino acids long. V shed 4 bases and J shed 1 base, with 18 bases lying between them. CDR3 amino acids: CASSRSRQGSSYEQYF. The CDR3 DNA reads TGCGCCAGCAGCAGGAGTAGGCAGGGTTCGTCCTACGAGCAGTACTTC.

The V gene is TRBV10-3, the J gene TRBJ1-5; D not certain. CDR3 length: 13 amino acids. V lost 3 bases, J lost 5 bases, and 8 bases lay in between. Germline V gene sequence: CDR1 ENHRY, CDR2 SYGVKD. Written as DNA, the CDR3 is TGTGCCATCAGTGATTCCCGGGATCAGCCCCAGCATTTT. Translation: CAISDSRDQPQHF.

The chain is built from TRBV19 and TRBJ1-1, with D unresolved. This CDR3 contains 14 residues. Germline V gene sequence: CDR1 LNHDA, CDR2 SQIVND (reference sequence). V shed 3 bases and J shed 6 bases, with 14 bases lying between them. The CDR3: CASSMTVGNPEAFF. Here the CDR3 DNA reads TGTGCCAGTAGTATGACGGTAGGAAATCCTGAAGCTTTCTTT.